The following is a TCR beta chain sequence with its context. Its antigen is currently not known. Per-base qualities were not stored, and no clone one base away is much larger. From the cysteine through the phenylalanine, the CDR3 covers 16 amino acids. Just the 48-base CDR3 DNA is kept, in frame starting at base 1. V is clipped by 3 bases and J by 1 base, and the sequence between their germline boundaries is 16 bases long. CDR1 and CDR2, per the germline V gene, are SGHVS and FQNEAQ. These data are taken from a study of a mutant IDH1 vaccine in newly diagnosed glioma listed by TCRdb under 2021. For the study in its entirety: Eight vaccinations were administered to patients in weeks 1, 3, 5, 7, 11, 15, 19 and 23, corresponding to visits V03 through V10. Longitudinal TCRB deep sequencing was performed for some 25 treated patients wherever samples were available for exploratory analyses. Of the approximately 30 treated patients, approximately 62% were male and about 40% were female, and a mean age of around 40 years was recorded. Before enrollment, patients had received standard therapy of radiotherapy alone, temozolomide alone, or radiochemotherapy with temozolomide; most received the combination. Peripheral blood was drawn at six visits: V03 (baseline), V05, V07, V10, V12 and V13. Vaccination started 4-6 weeks after radiotherapy alone, or was given together with temozolomide cycles in the groups whose treatment included chemotherapy. Overall study outcomes, separate from this receptor: The authors stated that sample limitations prevented analyses of patient blood samples from being reproduced. Pseudoprogression seemed to be unrelated to changes in the top peripheral T cell clonotypes found by TCRB sequencing. Vaccine-induced immune responses across multiple MHC alleles were detected in approximately 93% of patients. Selection of PBMC samples for TCRB deep sequencing was based on availability.

Receptor libraries were prepared by the immunoSEQ multiplex PCR assay. Rearranged TCR beta chain sequences were amplified with the hsTCRB Kit following the manufacturer's protocol. Sequencing of TCRB libraries was carried out on an Illumina MiSeq. As for how the authors treated the data: Demultiplexing, trimming and gene mapping were performed with the kit vendor's proprietary platform. TCRdb took over this immuneACCESS table, retaining in-frame rearrangements with V and J assigned. Such tables are incomplete; in checked studies, under half of the missing clones stem from an unresolved V gene, and the remainder is unexplained. D and trimming come from the DNA, and the V and J calls and clone size come from that table. The sample has approximately 61,000 clones on record, about 86% of them singletons. Together, the top ten hold 6.5% to 9% of the sample. The time point label, as the study defines it: week 5, during vaccination. Each vaccine dose was 300 ug of a 20-mer mutant IDH1 peptide in Montanide, given subcutaneously with topical imiquimod. Donors had newly diagnosed WHO grade 3 or 4 IDH1-mutant astrocytomas with loss of nuclear ATRX. The samples were drawn from NOA16, a multicentre, single-arm, open-label phase I trial in Germany that tested a mutant IDH1 peptide vaccine in humans for the first time. Genomic DNA for TCRB sequencing was extracted from EDTA blood using the DNeasy Blood and Tissue Kit.

The starting material was PBMCs, obtained from a glioma patient whose treatment included an IDH1 peptide vaccine. Recombination joined TRBV7-8 with TRBJ2-7, with a tentative D gene TRBD1 over 5 matching bases. The TCR sequence derives from a woman aged 45-60 years with glioma. The CDR3 region: CASSLGPAGNSYEQYF. The DNA is TGTGCCAGCAGCTTGGGTCCGGCAGGGAATTCCTACGAGCAGTACTTC.